This T cell receptor (beta chain) is drawn from a study of cytomegalovirus exposure and HLA in healthy donors. The study, taken as a whole, reports: Links to common viral pathogens appeared, in a later analysis, for several of the most significant clusters. TCR beta V- and J-gene trimming was later associated with a missense DCLRE1C variant.

Regarding this clone: Its antigen is undetermined.

In the PCR, 60 Vbeta and 13 Jbeta primers were used. Here immunoSEQ multiplex PCR was the method, and the copy in TCRdb shows in-frame clones only, minus some. The sample has fewer than 250,000 clones, 80% to 90% seen once. CDR3 size: 15 residues. V gave up 2 bases and J gave up 7 bases; unmatched junction bases: 7. Germline V gene lookup returns CDR1 MDHEN and CDR2 SYDVKM. This TCR was recovered from a young man in good health and CMV-seronegative. This sequence joins TRBV28 and TRBJ1-4; TRBD1 agrees at 7 bases. The sample taken for sequencing was PBMCs. The CDR3 DNA reads as TGTGCCAGCAGTTTACCAACAGGGGATGGTGAAAAACTGTTTTTT. Protein product: CASSLPTGDGEKLFF.